The entry below gives a single T cell receptor beta chain sequence along with its context. CDR3 length equals 16 residues. The germline V gene encodes CDR1 LGHDT and CDR2 YNNKEL (reference sequence). The record originates from a study of T cells expressing NK-cell markers. After re-calling the 5' RACE reads, TCRdb lists one entry per CDR3 protein, DNA absent. The sample's table shows more than 400,000 distinct CDR3 sequences. This chain links TRBV3-1 with TRBJ2-2; TCRdb's D gene call, TRBD2, goes unchecked for lack of DNA. This TCR derives from a woman aged 18 to 75 in good health. Sequenced input: blood T cells: a sorted CD56 or NKG2C T cell subset, CD4+ or CD8+ T cells, or bulk PBMC T cells (not recorded which). The CDR3 region is CASSHPRVTNTGELFF.